A selection of T cell receptor beta chains follows, all from one sample in a study of beta chain features in type 1 diabetes. Sequencing was performed with immunoSEQ multiplex PCR; in TCRdb, only in-frame clones are kept and a portion is missing. The profile shows approximately 300,000 clones, approximately 10% of them singletons. The sequenced sample consisted of naive CD4+ T cells from blood. The receptors here all came from a woman aged 25 to 39 in good health. CDR3s include the opening cysteine and the closing phenylalanine or tryptophan. The order of the fields is clone size, D gene, J gene, CDR3 length, V gene, CDR3 DNA, CDR3 protein. The D gene is left open where the match is weak. A clone size is listed for some rows: how often the clone was seen (once, few, many), or a class if it is expanded.

clone size: few; D gene: TRBD1; J gene: TRBJ1-1; CDR3 length: 14; V gene: TRBV9; CDR3 DNA: TGTGCCAGCAGCGCCGGGACAGCGAGGACTGAAGCTTTCTTT; CDR3 protein: CASSAGTARTEAFF
clone size: few; D gene: -; J gene: TRBJ2-3; CDR3 length: 15; V gene: TRBV5-6; CDR3 DNA: TGTGCCAGCAGCCGCCGGGACACCTACACAGATACGCAGTATTTT; CDR3 protein: CASSRRDTYTDTQYF
clone size: -; D gene: -; J gene: TRBJ1-2; CDR3 length: 12; V gene: TRBV7-9; CDR3 DNA: TGTGCCAGCAGCGATGACCCGGGGGGCTACACCTTC; CDR3 protein: CASSDDPGGYTF
clone size: few; D gene: -; J gene: TRBJ2-3; CDR3 length: 16; V gene: TRBV4-3; CDR3 DNA: TGCGCCAGCAGCCAAGATTCGGCTAGCTGGACAGATACGCAGTATTTT; CDR3 protein: CASSQDSASWTDTQYF
clone size: few; D gene: -; J gene: TRBJ2-7; CDR3 length: 14; V gene: TRBV5-1; CDR3 DNA: TGCGCCAGCAGCTTGGGCCCAGGGTCCTACGAGCAGTACTTC; CDR3 protein: CASSLGPGSYEQYF
clone size: few; D gene: -; J gene: TRBJ1-3; CDR3 length: 15; V gene: TRBV15; CDR3 DNA: TGTGCCACCAGCAGTTTTCGACAGGCTGGAAACACCATATATTTT; CDR3 protein: CATSSFRQAGNTIYF
clone size: many; D gene: TRBD2; J gene: TRBJ2-7; CDR3 length: 16; V gene: TRBV29-1; CDR3 DNA: TGCAGCGTTGTCGCCCTGGTGGCTAGCGGGACTGGAGAGCAGTACTTC; CDR3 protein: CSVVALVASGTGEQYF
clone size: -; D gene: -; J gene: TRBJ1-1; CDR3 length: 14; V gene: TRBV6-5; CDR3 DNA: TGTGCCAGCGGCCAAGGGGGTAGGTACACTGAAGCTTTCTTT; CDR3 protein: CASGQGGRYTEAFF
clone size: few; D gene: -; J gene: TRBJ2-6; CDR3 length: 15; V gene: TRBV19; CDR3 DNA: TGTGCCAGTAAGCAGGGGACTACTGGGGCCAACGTCCTGACTTTC; CDR3 protein: CASKQGTTGANVLTF
clone size: -; D gene: -; J gene: TRBJ1-2; CDR3 length: 15; V gene: TRBV5-5; CDR3 DNA: TGTGCCAGCAGCTTGGGTGGCGCGGGGATCTATGGCTACACCTTC; CDR3 protein: CASSLGGAGIYGYTF
clone size: few; D gene: -; J gene: TRBJ1-1; CDR3 length: 17; V gene: TRBV23-1; CDR3 DNA: TGCGCCAGCAGTCAAGGTGACAGGCTTCGAGAGAACACTGAAGCTTTCTTT; CDR3 protein: CASSQGDRLRENTEAFF
clone size: few; D gene: -; J gene: TRBJ2-7; CDR3 length: 11; V gene: TRBV12-5; CDR3 DNA: TGTGCTAGTGGGACCCCCAGGGAGCAGTACTTC; CDR3 protein: CASGTPREQYF
clone size: few; D gene: -; J gene: TRBJ2-5; CDR3 length: 13; V gene: TRBV19; CDR3 DNA: TGTGCCAGTAGTAGCGGGCCGGTGGAGACCCAGTACTTC; CDR3 protein: CASSSGPVETQYF
clone size: few; D gene: TRBD1; J gene: TRBJ1-2; CDR3 length: 13; V gene: TRBV29-1; CDR3 DNA: TGCAGCGGTGGACAGGGTGCTAACTATGGCTACACCTTC; CDR3 protein: CSGGQGANYGYTF
clone size: -; D gene: TRBD1; J gene: TRBJ1-2; CDR3 length: 15; V gene: TRBV14; CDR3 DNA: TGTGCCAGCAGCCAAACGGACAGGGGCTTCTATGGCTACACCTTC; CDR3 protein: CASSQTDRGFYGYTF
clone size: few; D gene: TRBD1; J gene: TRBJ2-1; CDR3 length: 15; V gene: TRBV10-3; CDR3 DNA: TGTGCCATCAGCGCCACAGGGGGCTCCTACAATGAGCAGTTCTTC; CDR3 protein: CAISATGGSYNEQFF
clone size: few; D gene: TRBD2; J gene: TRBJ2-7; CDR3 length: 14; V gene: TRBV7-2; CDR3 DNA: TGTGCCAGCAGCTTACCACTAGCGGGAGGCGAGCAGTACTTC; CDR3 protein: CASSLPLAGGEQYF
clone size: -; D gene: -; J gene: TRBJ2-3; CDR3 length: 14; V gene: TRBV13; CDR3 DNA: TGTGCCAGCAGCCCCGACCTACTAGGGGATACGCAGTATTTT; CDR3 protein: CASSPDLLGDTQYF
clone size: few; D gene: -; J gene: TRBJ1-5; CDR3 length: 17; V gene: TRBV30; CDR3 DNA: TGTGCCTGGAGTGGAGTAAAAACCCGGGACAAAAATCAGCCCCAGCATTTT; CDR3 protein: CAWSGVKTRDKNQPQHF
clone size: -; D gene: TRBD1; J gene: TRBJ2-5; CDR3 length: 15; V gene: TRBV5-1; CDR3 DNA: TGCGCCAGCAGCGTGGGACAGGGGGGCCGGGAGACCCAGTACTTC; CDR3 protein: CASSVGQGGRETQYF
clone size: few; D gene: -; J gene: TRBJ2-7; CDR3 length: 14; V gene: TRBV5-1; CDR3 DNA: TGCGCCAGCAGCCACGGACAGCTGACCTACGAGCAGTACTTC; CDR3 protein: CASSHGQLTYEQYF
clone size: few; D gene: TRBD2; J gene: TRBJ2-3; CDR3 length: 14; V gene: TRBV30; CDR3 DNA: TGTGCCTGGCGGACTAGGGGAAACACAGATACGCAGTATTTT; CDR3 protein: CAWRTRGNTDTQYF
clone size: few; D gene: -; J gene: TRBJ1-2; CDR3 length: 13; V gene: TRBV7-9; CDR3 DNA: TGTGCCAGCAGCGAGGGGACACCCGTCGGCTACACCTTC; CDR3 protein: CASSEGTPVGYTF
clone size: few; D gene: TRBD1; J gene: TRBJ2-7; CDR3 length: 15; V gene: TRBV6-5; CDR3 DNA: TGTGCCAGCAGTTACTCAGGGACAGGGGGCTACGAGCAGTACTTC; CDR3 protein: CASSYSGTGGYEQYF
clone size: few; D gene: -; J gene: TRBJ2-1; CDR3 length: 15; V gene: TRBV27; CDR3 DNA: TGTGCCGGGAAGGAAGGGGCGGCTGGCTACAATGAGCAGTTCTTC; CDR3 protein: CAGKEGAAGYNEQFF
clone size: -; D gene: TRBD1; J gene: TRBJ2-7; CDR3 length: 13; V gene: TRBV19; CDR3 DNA: TGTGCCAGATCGGACAGGACCCCCTACGAGCAGTACTTC; CDR3 protein: CARSDRTPYEQYF
clone size: -; D gene: TRBD1; J gene: TRBJ2-5; CDR3 length: 15; V gene: TRBV7-9; CDR3 DNA: TGTGCCAGCAGCTTAAAGGGAGCAGGGGGAGAGACCCAGTACTTC; CDR3 protein: CASSLKGAGGETQYF
clone size: -; D gene: TRBD2; J gene: TRBJ2-2; CDR3 length: 15; V gene: TRBV6-5; CDR3 DNA: TGTGCCAGCAGTTATCGGGAGGGAGCTAACGGGGAGCTGTTTTTT; CDR3 protein: CASSYREGANGELFF
clone size: few; D gene: -; J gene: TRBJ1-2; CDR3 length: 13; V gene: TRBV7-3; CDR3 DNA: TGTGCCAGCAGCAAATCGGACGGACTGGGCTACACCTTC; CDR3 protein: CASSKSDGLGYTF
clone size: few; D gene: TRBD1; J gene: TRBJ1-2; CDR3 length: 14; V gene: TRBV7-2; CDR3 DNA: TGTGCCAGCAGCTTACAAGGACAGGGGGTTAGCTACACCTTC; CDR3 protein: CASSLQGQGVSYTF
clone size: -; D gene: -; J gene: TRBJ2-7; CDR3 length: 13; V gene: TRBV28; CDR3 DNA: TGTGCCAGCAGTTTGGCAGGGGTCGAGGAGCAGTACTTC; CDR3 protein: CASSLAGVEEQYF
clone size: few; D gene: -; J gene: TRBJ1-2; CDR3 length: 13; V gene: TRBV7-9; CDR3 DNA: TGTGCCAGCAGCTCCGGGATTACCTATGGCTACACCTTC; CDR3 protein: CASSSGITYGYTF